This TCR beta chain was sequenced during a study of cytomegalovirus exposure and HLA in healthy donors. Study-wide points: Through in vitro validation, a few CMV-associated chains were shown to be specific for CMV antigens. Investigators reported 150 to 200 TCR beta chains as tied to cytomegalovirus.

The CDR3 has 13 amino acids. The germline gives CDR1 MNHNS, CDR2 SASEGT. Trimming removed 11 bases at V and 5 bases at J, with 15 bases between. Sequencing was performed with immunoSEQ multiplex PCR; in TCRdb, only in-frame clones are kept and a portion is missing. The sample shows about 68,000 clones, about 90% of them seen only once. About this clone: Antigen unknown.

The TCR comes from a man younger than 35 in good health and CMV-seronegative. The chain joins TRBV6-1 to TRBJ2-2, with a tentative D call TRBD2 (6 bases). Sequencing was carried out using PBMCs. CDR3 in amino acids: CAGRLGGTGELFF. In nucleotides, the CDR3 is TGTGCCGGCCGTCTCGGGGGAACCGGGGAGCTGTTTTTT.